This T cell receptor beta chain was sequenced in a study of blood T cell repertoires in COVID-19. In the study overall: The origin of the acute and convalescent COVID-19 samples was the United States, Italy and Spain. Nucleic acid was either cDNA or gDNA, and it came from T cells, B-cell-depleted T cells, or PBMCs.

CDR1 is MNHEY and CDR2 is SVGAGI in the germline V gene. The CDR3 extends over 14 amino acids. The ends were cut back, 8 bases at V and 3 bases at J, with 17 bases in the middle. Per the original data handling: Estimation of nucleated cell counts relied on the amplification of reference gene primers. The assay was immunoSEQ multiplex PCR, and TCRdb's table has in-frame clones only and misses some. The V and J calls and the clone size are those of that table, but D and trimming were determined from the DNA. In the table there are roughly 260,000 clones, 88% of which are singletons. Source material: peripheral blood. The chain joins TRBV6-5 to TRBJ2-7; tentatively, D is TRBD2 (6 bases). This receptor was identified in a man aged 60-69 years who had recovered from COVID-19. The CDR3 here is CASGAWRGLYEQYF. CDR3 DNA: TGTGCCAGCGGCGCTTGGCGGGGACTCTACGAGCAGTACTTC.